This T cell receptor (beta chain) emerged from a study of blood T cell repertoires in COVID-19. Study information: The United States, Italy and Spain were the sources of the acute and convalescent COVID-19 samples. Nucleic acid was either cDNA or gDNA, and it came from T cells, B-cell-depleted T cells, or PBMCs.

Per the germline V gene, CDR1 is SGHDN and CDR2 is FVKESK. The CDR3 is 13 residues long. The ends lost 0 bases at V and 10 bases at J; junction bases unmatched: 3. This clone was observed once. Cohorts were determined from participant-reported clinical history. Original analysis: Amplification of reference gene primers provided the estimated nucleated cell counts. The repertoire was sequenced with immunoSEQ multiplex PCR; TCRdb's copy has only in-frame clones and lacks some. Clonal size and the V and J genes are those of that table, whereas D and trimming came from the DNA. Among 200,000 to 250,000 clones listed, roughly 82% were seen once.

This receptor was taken from a woman aged 50 to 65 who had recovered from COVID-19. The chain couples TRBV14 to TRBJ2-1, with 7 nucleotides matching TRBD2. Sample: PBMCs or T cells enriched from blood (not recorded which). CDR3 region: CASSQDVGGEQFF. The CDR3 bases are TGTGCCAGCAGCCAAGATGTGGGGGGGGAGCAGTTCTTC.